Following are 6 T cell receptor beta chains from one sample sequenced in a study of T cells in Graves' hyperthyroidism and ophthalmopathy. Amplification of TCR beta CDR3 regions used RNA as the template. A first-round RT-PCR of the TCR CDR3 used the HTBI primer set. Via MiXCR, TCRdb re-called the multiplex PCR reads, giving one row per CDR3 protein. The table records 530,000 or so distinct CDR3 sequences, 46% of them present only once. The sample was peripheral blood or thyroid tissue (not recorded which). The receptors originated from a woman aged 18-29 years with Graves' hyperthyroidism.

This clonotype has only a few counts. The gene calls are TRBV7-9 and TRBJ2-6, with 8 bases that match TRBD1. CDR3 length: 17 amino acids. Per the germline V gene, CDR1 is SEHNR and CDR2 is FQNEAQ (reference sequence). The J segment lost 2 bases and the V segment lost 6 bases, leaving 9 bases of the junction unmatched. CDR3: CASSSTGDWAGANVLTF. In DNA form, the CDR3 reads TGTGCCAGCAGTTCGACAGGGGATTGGGCTGGGGCCAACGTCCTGACTTTC.

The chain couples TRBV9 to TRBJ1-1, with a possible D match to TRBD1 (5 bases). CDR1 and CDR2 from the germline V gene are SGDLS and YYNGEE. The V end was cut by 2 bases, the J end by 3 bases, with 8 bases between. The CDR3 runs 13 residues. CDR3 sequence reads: CASSVEGHTEAFF. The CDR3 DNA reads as TGTGCCAGCAGCGTCGAGGGGCACACTGAAGCTTTCTTT.

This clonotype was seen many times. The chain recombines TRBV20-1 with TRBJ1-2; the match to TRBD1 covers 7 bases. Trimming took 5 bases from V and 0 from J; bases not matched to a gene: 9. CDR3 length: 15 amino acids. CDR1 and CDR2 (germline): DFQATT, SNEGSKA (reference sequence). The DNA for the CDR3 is TGCAGTGCTCGGAACGACAGGGCGTCTAACTATGGCTACACCTTC. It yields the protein CSARNDRASNYGYTF.

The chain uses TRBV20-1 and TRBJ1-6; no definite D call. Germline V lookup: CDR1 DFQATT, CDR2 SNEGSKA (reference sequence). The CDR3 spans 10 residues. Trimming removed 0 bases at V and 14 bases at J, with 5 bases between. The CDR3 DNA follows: TGCAGTGCTAGAGATCCGACCCTCCACTTT. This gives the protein CSARDPTLHF.

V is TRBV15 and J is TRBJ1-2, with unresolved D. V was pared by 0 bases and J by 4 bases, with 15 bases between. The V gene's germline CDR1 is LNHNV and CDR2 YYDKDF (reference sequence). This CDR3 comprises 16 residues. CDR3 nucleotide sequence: TGTGCCACCAGCAGAGATCTAGCGTACATTGGCTATGGCTACACCTTC. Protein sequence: CATSRDLAYIGYGYTF. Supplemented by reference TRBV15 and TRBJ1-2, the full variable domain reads DAMVIQNPRYQVTQFGKPVTLSCSQTLNHNVMYWYQQKSSQAPKLLFHYYDKDFNNEADTPDNFQSRRPNTSFCFLDIRSPGLGDTAMYLCATSRDLAYIGYGYTFGSGTRLTVV.

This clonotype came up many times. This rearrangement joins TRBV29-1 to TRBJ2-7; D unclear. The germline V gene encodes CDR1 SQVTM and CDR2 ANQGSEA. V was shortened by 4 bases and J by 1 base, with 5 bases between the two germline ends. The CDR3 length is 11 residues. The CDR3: CSVGGSYEQYF. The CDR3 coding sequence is TGCAGCGTTGGGGGTTCCTACGAGCAGTACTTC.